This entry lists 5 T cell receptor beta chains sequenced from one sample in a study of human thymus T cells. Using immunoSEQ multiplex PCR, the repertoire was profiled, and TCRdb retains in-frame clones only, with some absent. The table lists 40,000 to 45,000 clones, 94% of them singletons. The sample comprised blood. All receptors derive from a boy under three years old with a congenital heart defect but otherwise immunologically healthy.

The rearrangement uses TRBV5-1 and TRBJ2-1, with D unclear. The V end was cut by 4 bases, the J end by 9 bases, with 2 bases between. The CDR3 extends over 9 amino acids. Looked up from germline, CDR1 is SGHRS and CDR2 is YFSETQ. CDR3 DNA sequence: TGCGCCAGCAGCCCTGAGCAGTTCTTC. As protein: CASSPEQFF.

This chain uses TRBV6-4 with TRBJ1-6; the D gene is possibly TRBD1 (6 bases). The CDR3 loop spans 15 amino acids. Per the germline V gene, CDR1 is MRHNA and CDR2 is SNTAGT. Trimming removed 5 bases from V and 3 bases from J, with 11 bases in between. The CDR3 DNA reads TGTGCCAGCAGTCCGGGGGCGAGCTATAATTCACCCCTCCACTTT. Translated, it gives CASSPGASYNSPLHF.

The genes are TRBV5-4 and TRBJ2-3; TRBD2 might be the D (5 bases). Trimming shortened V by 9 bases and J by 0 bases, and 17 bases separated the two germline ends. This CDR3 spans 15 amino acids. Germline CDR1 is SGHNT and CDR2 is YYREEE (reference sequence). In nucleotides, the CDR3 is TGTGCCACCCAGCGGCAGCTTACTAGCACAGATACGCAGTATTTT. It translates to CATQRQLTSTDTQYF. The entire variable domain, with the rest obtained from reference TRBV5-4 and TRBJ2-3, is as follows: ETGVTQSPTHLIKTRGQQVTLRCSSQSGHNTVSWYQQALGQGPQFIFQYYREEENGRGNFPPRFSGLQFPNYSSELNVNALELDDSALYLCATQRQLTSTDTQYFGPGTRLTVL.

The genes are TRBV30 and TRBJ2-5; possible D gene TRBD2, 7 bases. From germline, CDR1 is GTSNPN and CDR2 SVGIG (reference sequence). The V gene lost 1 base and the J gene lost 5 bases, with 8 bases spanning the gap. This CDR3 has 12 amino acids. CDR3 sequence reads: CAWSEGGETQYF. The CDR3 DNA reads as TGTGCCTGGAGTGAGGGGGGGGAGACCCAGTACTTC. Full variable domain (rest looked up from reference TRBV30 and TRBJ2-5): SQTIHQWPATLVQPVGSPLSLECTVEGTSNPNLYWYRQAAGRGLQLLFYSVGIGQISSEVPQNLSASRPQDRQFILSSKKLLLSDSGFYLCAWSEGGETQYFGPGTRLLVL.

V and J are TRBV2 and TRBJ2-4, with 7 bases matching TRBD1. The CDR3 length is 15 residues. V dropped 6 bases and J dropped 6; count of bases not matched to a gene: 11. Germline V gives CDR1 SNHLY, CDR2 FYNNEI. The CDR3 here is CASRGREGAVNIQYF. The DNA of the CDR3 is TGTGCCAGCAGAGGTCGCGAGGGGGCCGTAAACATTCAGTACTTC.